This T cell receptor (beta chain) originates from a study of cytotoxic CD8 clonotypes in ibrutinib-treated CLL. Looking at the study overall: Across the patients, 10 to 11 were relapsed/refractory, under 16 treatment-naive and about 18 IGHV unmutated. Following a median about twelve months of treatment, with a range of 6 to 36, response samples were taken. Study outcomes and limitations: T-cell clonality at baseline went above that of age-matched healthy donors and rose and fell with circulating CD8+ T-cell counts. Sustained-remission and progressing patients diverged in sampling times.

This clone was recorded a few times. Its antigen is currently unknown. Germline-derived CDR1 and CDR2 are SGHRS and YFSETQ. This CDR3 comprises 13 residues. Between the trimmed V and J ends, which lost 6 bases and 0 bases, there was a span of 8 bases. Sequencing used immunoSEQ multiplex PCR; TCRdb keeps in-frame clones, though not all of them. The table lists about 160,000 clones, more than 65% of them singletons, with approximately 2% in the top ten. The source is a human donor with chronic lymphocytic leukemia. Sequencing used PBMCs, obtained after 12 months of ibrutinib treatment. The chain is built from TRBV5-1 and TRBJ2-3; D remains ambiguous. In DNA, the CDR3 is TGCGCCAGCATGGACGGGAGCACAGATACGCAGTATTTT. Its translation: CASMDGSTDTQYF.